The 32 T cell receptor beta chains below come from one sample, sequenced in a study of molecular identifiers for immune sequencing clone quantification. TCRdb re-called the PCR reads through MiXCR, storing one row per CDR3 protein. The profile shows 90,000 to 120,000 distinct CDR3 sequences, roughly a third of them singletons. The sequenced sample consisted of naive CD8+ T cells from blood, with Jurkat cell RNA spiked in. Subset indicated: FACS-sorted CD8+CD4-CCR7+CD45RA+ naive T cells. The receptors shown here come from a human donor in good health. Some libraries in this study had Jurkat cell RNA spiked in.

This chain's CDR3 is CASSIFGFEEQYF. In DNA form, the CDR3 reads TGTGCCAGTAGTATATTCGGGTTTGAGGAGCAGTACTTC. V is TRBV19 and J is TRBJ2-7, with unresolved D. The ends were cut back, 2 bases at V and 7 bases at J, with 12 bases in the middle. This CDR3 region has 13 residues. CDR1 is LNHDA and CDR2 is SQIVND in the germline V gene (reference sequence). The entire variable domain, with the rest obtained from reference TRBV19 and TRBJ2-7, is as follows: DGGITQSPKYLFRKEGQNVTLSCEQNLNHDAMYWYRQDPGQGLRLIYYSQIVNDFQKGDIAEGYSVSREKKESFPLTVTSAQKNPTAFYLCASSIFGFEEQYFGPGTRLTVT.

In its sample, this clonotype was seen a few times. The chain joins TRBV5-6 to TRBJ2-7, with TRBD1 matching over 9 bases. Germline V gives CDR1 SGHDT, CDR2 YYEEEE. The CDR3 consists of 13 residues. The ends lost 3 bases at V and 6 bases at J; junction bases unmatched: 4. The CDR3 reads CASSSGTGLEQYF. CDR3 nucleotides: TGTGCCAGCAGCTCCGGGACAGGGCTCGAGCAGTACTTC. The complete variable domain, with remaining parts taken from reference TRBV5-6 and TRBJ2-7, reads DAGVTQSPTHLIKTRGQQVTLRCSPKSGHDTVSWYQQALGQGPQFIFQYYEEEERQRGNFPDRFSGHQFPNYSSELNVNALLLGDSALYLCASSSGTGLEQYFGPGTRLTVT.

The chain has TRBV9 and TRBJ1-4; perhaps TRBD1 as D (5 bases). Germline V gives CDR1 SGDLS, CDR2 YYNGEE. Trimming stripped 3 bases from V and 3 bases from J, with 9 bases between. There are 14 residues in the CDR3. CDR3 sequence reads: CASSAQGANEKLFF. The CDR3 bases are TGTGCCAGCAGCGCGCAGGGAGCTAATGAAAAACTGTTTTTT. The full variable domain, its missing parts supplied by reference TRBV9 and TRBJ1-4, is DSGVTQTPKHLITATGQRVTLRCSPRSGDLSVYWYQQSLDQGLQFLIQYYNGEERAKGNILERFSAQQFPDLHSELNLSSLELGDSALYFCASSAQGANEKLFFGSGTQLSVL.

In regard to this clonotype: A much larger clone lies one base from this, so it may be a read error. The conserved final phenylalanine or tryptophan is absent from the CDR3, which likely points to a read error. The chain recombines TRBV6-1 with TRBJ1-5, with 9 bases that match TRBD1. In germline, CDR1 is MNHNS, CDR2 SASEGT. This CDR3 contains 15 residues. J lost 2 bases, V lost 4 bases, and 3 bases had no gene match. The CDR3 spells CASSATGGGNQPQHI. The CDR3 DNA reads as TGTGCCAGCAGTGCCACAGGGGGCGGCAATCAGCCCCAGCATATT.

The sample holds many counts of this clonotype. The chain links TRBV6-5 to TRBJ2-7, with D possibly being TRBD1 (5 bases). The V gene lost 4 bases and the J gene lost 2 bases, with 21 bases spanning the gap. Germline V CDR1 and CDR2: MNHEY, SVGAGI. The CDR3 has 17 residues. CDR3 loop: CASSSLGVRQQAYEQYF. Here the CDR3 DNA reads TGTGCCAGCAGTTCCCTTGGGGTGAGACAACAGGCCTACGAGCAGTACTTC.

This clonotype was seen only a few times. The V call is TRBV20-1, the J call TRBJ1-1; D perhaps matches TRBD1 (5 bases). Germline loops: CDR1 DFQATT, CDR2 SNEGSKA (reference sequence). V lost 6 bases and J lost 1, with 9 bases in between. CDR3 size: 12 residues. The CDR3 spells CSANRRNTEAFF. The CDR3 coding sequence is TGCAGTGCCAACAGGAGGAACACTGAAGCTTTCTTT.

The chain is built from TRBV5-6 and TRBJ2-7; no clear D gene. Germline CDR1 SGHDT, CDR2 YYEEEE. CDR3 size: 13 residues. Trimming shortened V by 4 bases and J by 3 bases, and 11 bases separated the two germline ends. The CDR3 loop is CASSPGPDYEQYF. The CDR3 bases are TGTGCCAGCAGCCCAGGACCGGACTACGAGCAGTACTTC. Full variable domain (remainder filled in from reference TRBV5-6 and TRBJ2-7): DAGVTQSPTHLIKTRGQQVTLRCSPKSGHDTVSWYQQALGQGPQFIFQYYEEEERQRGNFPDRFSGHQFPNYSSELNVNALLLGDSALYLCASSPGPDYEQYFGPGTRLTVT.

The CDR3 DNA reads TGTGCCAGCAGAGTCTTGCGGGAGGACACAGATACGCAGTATTTT. It codes for CASRVLREDTDTQYF. This chain links TRBV28 with TRBJ2-3; 8 bases are a match to TRBD2. The germline gives CDR1 MDHEN, CDR2 SYDVKM. The CDR3 consists of 15 residues. V was clipped by 6 bases and J by 2 bases; unmatched bases: 7.

This rearrangement joins TRBV9 to TRBJ2-2; tentatively, D is TRBD2 (6 bases). The germline CDR1 and CDR2 sequences are SGDLS and YYNGEE. V lost 6 bases, J lost 2 bases, and 14 bases lay in between. The CDR3 has 15 amino acids. CDR3 sequence: CASNRRGANTGELFF. CDR3 DNA: TGTGCCAGCAATCGACGCGGGGCAAACACCGGGGAGCTGTTTTTT. Full variable domain (remainder filled in from reference TRBV9 and TRBJ2-2): DSGVTQTPKHLITATGQRVTLRCSPRSGDLSVYWYQQSLDQGLQFLIQYYNGEERAKGNILERFSAQQFPDLHSELNLSSLELGDSALYFCASNRRGANTGELFFGEGSRLTVL.

This clonotype was counted ten times or more. The chain combines TRBV28 with TRBJ1-2; D gene ambiguous. The germline V gene has CDR1 MDHEN and CDR2 SYDVKM. The CDR3 consists of 19 residues. V gave up 3 bases and J gave up 0 bases, with 23 bases separating them. Written as DNA, the CDR3 is TGTGCCAGCAGTTTCCCGAACCATTCGACCGACCGACCTAACTATGGCTACACCTTC. This sequence encodes CASSFPNHSTDRPNYGYTF.

In its sample, this clonotype was seen once. The junction departs from the called germline gene at one end, perhaps through a read error. The CDR3: CASSPRGAGAIVLTF. Written as DNA, the CDR3 is TGTGCCAGCAGTCCCCGGGGCGCTGGGGCCATCGTCCTGACTTTC. J is TRBJ2-6 and V is TRBV28; possibly TRBD1 or TRBD2 for D (5 bases each). This CDR3 comprises 15 residues. CDR1 and CDR2 (germline): MDHEN, SYDVKM.

This clonotype was detected many times. V and J are TRBV28 and TRBJ2-3; D possibly matches TRBD1 or TRBD2 (5 bases each). V was pared by 4 bases and J by 4 bases, with 12 bases between. Looked up from germline, CDR1 is MDHEN and CDR2 is SYDVKM. The CDR3 is made up of 14 amino acids. The CDR3 DNA is TGTGCCAGCAGTTGGGACCGCCTTTCAGATACGCAGTATTTT. This gives the protein CASSWDRLSDTQYF. Drawing the rest from reference TRBV28 and TRBJ2-3, the complete variable domain is DVKVTQSSRYLVKRTGEKVFLECVQDMDHENMFWYRQDPGLGLRLIYFSYDVKMKEKGDIPEGYSVSREKKERFSLILESASTNQTSMYLCASSWDRLSDTQYFGPGTRLTVL.

This clonotype turned up a few times. The chain links TRBV28 to TRBJ1-5; the D gene is possibly TRBD1 (5 bases). Trimming removed 7 bases from V and 0 bases from J, with 19 bases in between. This CDR3 is built from 17 residues. CDR1 is MDHEN, CDR2 SYDVKM, per germline. The CDR3 nucleotides are TGTGCCAGCACCAACACACAGACAGAATATAGCAATCAGCCCCAGCATTTT. It encodes CASTNTQTEYSNQPQHF.

The chain links TRBV9 to TRBJ1-5, with D perhaps TRBD1 (6 bases). The germline gives CDR1 SGDLS, CDR2 YYNGEE. CDR3 size: 14 residues. Trimming removed 3 bases from V and 6 bases from J, with 13 bases in between. CDR3 coding DNA: TGTGCCAGCAGCGCGCACGGGGGGGCTCAGCCCCAGCATTTT. This codes for CASSAHGGAQPQHF.

The chain carries TRBV2 and TRBJ2-7; D may be TRBD1 (5 bases). Germline CDR1 SNHLY, CDR2 FYNNEI. The CDR3 runs to 14 residues. The V and J ends lost 0 bases and 6 bases respectively, with 12 bases between them. The CDR3 DNA follows: TGTGCCAGCAGTGAAGCGGCAGGGAAGGGCGAGCAGTACTTC. It specifies CASSEAAGKGEQYF.

This clonotype came up a few times. V usage is TRBV28 and J usage is TRBJ2-1, with D possibly TRBD2 on 5 matching bases. This CDR3 is 14 amino acids long. V was clipped by 8 bases and J by 7 bases, with 18 bases between them. Germline CDR1 is MDHEN and CDR2 is SYDVKM. The DNA of the CDR3 is TGTGCCAGCCTCCCCTACCGGGAAGGGAATGAGCAGTTCTTC. Encoded protein: CASLPYREGNEQFF.

This clonotype was counted a few times. The V call is TRBV20-1, the J call TRBJ2-4; 7 bases match TRBD1. CDR1 and CDR2 from the germline V gene are DFQATT and SNEGSKA (reference sequence). This CDR3 spans 13 amino acids. The V gene end was trimmed by 4 bases and the J gene end by 5 bases; junction bases not matched to a gene: 5. The CDR3 DNA reads as TGCAGTGCTAATACCGGGACAGAAAACATTCAGTACTTC. It encodes CSANTGTENIQYF.

CDR3 in amino acids: CASSWASGTYEQYF. As DNA, the CDR3 is TGTGCCAGCAGCTGGGCTAGTGGTACCTACGAGCAGTACTTC. The chain links TRBV5-6 to TRBJ2-7; no clear D gene. The V gene's germline CDR1 is SGHDT and CDR2 YYEEEE. V lost 3 bases and J lost 2, with 12 bases in between. This CDR3 has 14 residues.

As for this clonotype: This likely comes from a read error, as the CDR3 has no conserved phenylalanine or tryptophan at its end. J is TRBJ1-1 and V is TRBV6-2 or TRBV6-3, with D possibly TRBD1 on 6 matching bases. Trimming pared 4 bases from V and 0 bases from J, leaving 18 bases between. This CDR3 has 17 amino acids. CDR1 MNHEY and CDR2 SVGEGT come from the germline V gene. Here the CDR3 reads CASSFAPGQPMNTEAFY. The CDR3 DNA follows: TGTGCCAGCAGTTTTGCGCCCGGACAGCCCATGAACACTGAAGCTTTCTAT.

There are many counts of this clonotype. The chain carries TRBV29-1 and TRBJ2-1, with D possibly being TRBD2 (5 bases). Germline CDR1 SQVTM, CDR2 ANQGSEA. Deletions cut 4 bases from V and 4 bases from J, with 11 bases between. CDR3 length equals 13 residues. The CDR3 sequence: CSVVGGTYNEQFF. As DNA, the CDR3 is TGCAGCGTTGTAGGAGGAACTTACAATGAGCAGTTCTTC.

This sequence joins TRBV9 and TRBJ2-2; weak D call: TRBD2 (7 bases). The CDR3 extends over 16 amino acids. CDR1 is SGDLS, CDR2 YYNGEE, per germline. V lost 0 bases and J lost 3, with 12 bases in between. CDR3 sequence: CASSVVGGRDTGELFF. DNA for the CDR3: TGTGCCAGCAGCGTAGTCGGGGGGCGCGACACCGGGGAGCTGTTTTTT.

The rearrangement uses TRBV5-1 and TRBJ2-7; D ambiguous. V lost 7 bases, J lost 2 bases, and 7 bases lay in between. The germline V gene has CDR1 SGHRS and CDR2 YFSETQ. This CDR3 region has 11 residues. CDR3 DNA sequence: TGCGCCAGCGGCGAGCCCTACGAGCAGTACTTC. Translating it yields CASGEPYEQYF.

This clonotype was seen repeatedly, ten times or more. This chain connects TRBV13 to TRBJ1-1; D gene ambiguous. CDR1 is PRHDT and CDR2 is FYEKMQ in the germline V gene (reference sequence). The CDR3 has 15 amino acids. V was cut by 7 bases and J by 1 base, with 16 bases left in between. The CDR3 nucleotides are TGTGCCAGCACCCAAGGCCCCATTTCGAACACTGAAGCTTTCTTT. Its protein product is CASTQGPISNTEAFF.

This clonotype was detected a few times. The chain is built from TRBV7-9 and TRBJ2-3; D tentatively fits TRBD1 or TRBD2 (5 bases each). From germline, CDR1 is SEHNR and CDR2 FQNEAQ (reference sequence). This CDR3 contains 13 residues. V was shortened by 6 bases and J by 5 bases, with 12 bases between the two germline ends. The CDR3 protein is CASRPGTRDTQYF. The DNA for the CDR3 is TGTGCCAGCAGACCCGGGACCCGAGATACGCAGTATTTT.

Only a few counts were recorded for this clonotype. The V and J genes are TRBV2 and TRBJ2-7, with unresolved D. Trimming stripped 8 bases from V and 2 bases from J, with 7 bases between. The CDR3 is 11 residues long. Germline V lookup: CDR1 SNHLY, CDR2 FYNNEI. The CDR3 sequence: CASDSTYEQYF. The CDR3 bases are TGTGCCAGCGACTCAACCTACGAGCAGTACTTC.

The gene calls are TRBV29-1 and TRBJ1-1, with 8 nucleotides matching TRBD1. The germline CDR1 and CDR2 sequences are SQVTM and ANQGSEA. V trimming: 6 bases; J trimming: 4 bases; junction bases outside the gene matches: 4. The CDR3 extends over 12 amino acids. CDR3 amino acids: CSVPDRGTEAFF. DNA of the CDR3: TGCAGCGTCCCCGACAGGGGCACTGAAGCTTTCTTT.

The chain has TRBV27 and TRBJ2-3; 7 bases agree with TRBD1. Germline V lookup: CDR1 MNHEY, CDR2 SMNVEV (reference sequence). With 9 bases clipped from V and 0 bases from J, the junction kept 21 bases outside the gene matches. CDR3 length equals 19 residues. The CDR3 coding sequence is TGTGCCAGTGGACAGGAGCCACCCCCCTACCAGACTAGCACAGATACGCAGTATTTT. This translates into CASGQEPPPYQTSTDTQYF.

This sequence joins TRBV27 and TRBJ2-2; 7 bases align to TRBD1. Trimming at V came to 6 bases and at J to 6 bases, leaving 13 bases not matched to a gene. The CDR3 consists of 16 residues. The germline CDR1 and CDR2 sequences are MNHEY and SMNVEV (reference sequence). The CDR3 loop reads CASSEDPGTAPGELFF. In nucleotides, the CDR3 is TGTGCCAGCAGCGAAGACCCCGGGACAGCCCCCGGGGAGCTGTTTTTT.

As for this clonotype: A much larger clone differs from this one at a single base, so this may be a read error. Given the absence of the conserved phenylalanine or tryptophan at the CDR3 end, a read error is likely. This chain joins TRBV14 and TRBJ2-5; D unclear. The CDR3 extends over 15 amino acids. The ends were cut back, 1 base at V and 3 bases at J, with 12 bases in the middle. Per germline, CDR1 SGHDN and CDR2 FVKESK. CDR3 in amino acids: CASSQVAPPKETQYI. The CDR3 coding sequence is TGTGCCAGCAGCCAAGTTGCCCCCCCCAAAGAGACCCAGTACATC.

This clonotype was counted only a few times. V gene TRBV4-1 combines with J gene TRBJ1-1; D remains ambiguous. The CDR3 extends over 14 amino acids. The germline V and J ends were trimmed by 3 bases and 3 bases, with 11 bases remaining between them. Germline loops: CDR1 MGHRA, CDR2 YSYEKL. CDR3 coding DNA: TGCGCCAGCAGCCAGGGCAAAATATACACTGAAGCTTTCTTT. Its protein is CASSQGKIYTEAFF.

A remark on this clonotype: This sequence may be a read error, since a much larger clone differs from it by one base. The rearrangement joins TRBV7-9 to TRBJ2-3; tentatively, D is TRBD1 (6 bases). This CDR3 has 16 amino acids. Trimming took off 3 bases at V and 7 bases at J, with 20 bases between the two ends. In germline, CDR1 is SEHNR, CDR2 FQNEAQ (reference sequence). CDR3 nucleotide sequence: TGTGCCAGCAGCTTGGTCAGGGGAACTTTCTCAAATACGCAGTATTTT. The encoded protein is CASSLVRGTFSNTQYF. The entire variable domain, with the rest obtained from reference TRBV7-9 and TRBJ2-3, is as follows: DTGVSQNPRHKITKRGQNVTFRCDPISEHNRLYWYRQTLGQGPEFLTYFQNEAQLEKSRLLSDRFSAERPKGSFSTLEIQRTEQGDSAMYLCASSLVRGTFSNTQYFGPGTRLTVL.

V and J are TRBV6-2 or TRBV6-3 and TRBJ2-7; the D is unclear. From germline, CDR1 is MNHEY and CDR2 SVGEGT. V lost 7 bases and J 4 bases, leaving 14 bases between the germline ends. The CDR3 contains 13 residues. The CDR3 region is CASISLRSYEQYF. DNA for the CDR3: TGTGCCAGCATCTCTCTAAGGAGTTACGAGCAGTACTTC.